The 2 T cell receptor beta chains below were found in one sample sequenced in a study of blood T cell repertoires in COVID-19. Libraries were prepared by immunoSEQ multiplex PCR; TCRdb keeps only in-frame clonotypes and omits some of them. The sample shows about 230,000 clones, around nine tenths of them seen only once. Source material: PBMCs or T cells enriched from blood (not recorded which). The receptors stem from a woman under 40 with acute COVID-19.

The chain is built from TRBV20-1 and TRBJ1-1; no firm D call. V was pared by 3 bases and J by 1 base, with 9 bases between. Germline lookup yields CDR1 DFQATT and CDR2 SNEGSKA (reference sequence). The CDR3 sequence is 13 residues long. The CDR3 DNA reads TGCAGTGCTAGTATCAGATCGAACACTGAAGCTTTCTTT. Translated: CSASIRSNTEAFF.

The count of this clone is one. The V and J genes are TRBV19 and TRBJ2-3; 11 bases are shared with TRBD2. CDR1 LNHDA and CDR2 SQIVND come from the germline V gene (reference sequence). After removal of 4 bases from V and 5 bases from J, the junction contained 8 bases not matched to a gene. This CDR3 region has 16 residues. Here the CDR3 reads CASSRWSSGGIDTQYF. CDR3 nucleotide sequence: TGTGCCAGTAGTAGGTGGTCTAGCGGGGGGATAGATACGCAGTATTTT.